A selection of T cell receptor beta chains follows, all from one sample in a study of a mutant IDH1 vaccine in newly diagnosed glioma. These TCRs' antigens remain unknown. Clones were sequenced by immunoSEQ multiplex PCR, and TCRdb holds only the in-frame ones, with some missing. This table holds around 60,000 clones, roughly 87% found once. The sequencing here drew on PBMCs, taken from a glioma patient whose treatment included an IDH1 peptide vaccine. The source of these receptors is a man aged 25 to 40 with glioma. CDR3s include the opening cysteine and the closing phenylalanine or tryptophan. The D gene is left open where the match is weak. Size tells how often a clone was seen (once, few, many) or the class of an expanded clone, and some rows leave it out.

d_call j_call clone_size v_call cdr3_aa cdr3_nt
NA TRBJ1-4 NA TRBV7-6 CASSSRPPETNNEKLFF TGTGCCAGCAGCTCTCGTCCTCCGGAAACCAATAATGAAAAACTGTTTTTT
NA TRBJ2-3 NA TRBV27 CASSAPRSGSDTQYF TGTGCCAGCAGCGCGCCCAGGTCGGGGTCAGATACGCAGTATTTT
NA TRBJ2-1 NA TRBV27 CASSPQTPQPSYNEQFF TGTGCCAGCAGTCCACAAACTCCCCAGCCCTCCTACAATGAGCAGTTCTTC
TRBD2 TRBJ2-5 NA TRBV7-9 CASSQILAGGKETQYF TGTGCCAGCAGTCAAATACTAGCGGGGGGGAAAGAGACCCAGTACTTC
NA TRBJ1-1 NA TRBV6-5 CASTLGRGWNTEAFF TGTGCCAGCACCCTAGGTAGGGGATGGAACACTGAAGCTTTCTTT
NA TRBJ2-2 NA TRBV4-1 CASSQERVVGELFF TGCGCCAGCAGCCAAGAACGAGTGGTGGGGGAGCTGTTTTTT
NA TRBJ1-2 NA TRBV14 CASSEGVGMGGVGYTF TGTGCCAGCAGCGAAGGGGTCGGAATGGGCGGAGTTGGCTACACCTTC
TRBD2 TRBJ2-1 NA TRBV19 CASSTAGGGQGTKYNEQFF TGTGCCAGTAGTACCGCGGGGGGAGGTCAGGGGACGAAATACAATGAGCAGTTCTTC
NA TRBJ2-2 NA TRBV7-6 CASGVHYGELFF TGTGCCAGCGGGGTGCACTACGGGGAGCTGTTTTTT
TRBD1 TRBJ1-2 NA TRBV14 CASSQERGPFGTGGGGYTF TGTGCCAGCAGCCAAGAGAGGGGGCCCTTCGGGACAGGCGGCGGTGGCTACACCTTC
TRBD2 TRBJ2-1 NA TRBV18 CASSPPTSGGNNEQFF TGTGCCAGCTCACCCCCCACTAGCGGGGGGAACAATGAGCAGTTCTTC
NA TRBJ2-1 few TRBV6-4 CASSVAESSYNEQFF TGTGCCAGCAGTGTTGCGGAGAGCTCCTACAATGAGCAGTTCTTC
TRBD1 TRBJ1-4 NA TRBV7-9 CASSLGTATNEKLFF TGTGCCAGCAGCCTAGGGACAGCAACTAATGAAAAACTGTTTTTT
NA TRBJ1-4 NA TRBV9 CASSVGSRTPTNEKLFF TGTGCCAGCAGCGTAGGGAGTAGAACACCAACTAATGAAAAACTGTTTTTT
TRBD2 TRBJ2-1 NA TRBV20-1 CSGGGALEQFF TGCAGTGGCGGGGGGGCCCTTGAGCAGTTCTTC
TRBD1 TRBJ1-5 NA TRBV6-1 CASSEIGWDRFNSNQPQHF TGTGCCAGCAGTGAAATAGGTTGGGACAGGTTTAATAGCAATCAGCCCCAGCATTTT
NA TRBJ1-4 NA TRBV19 CASTPGRFNEKLFF TGTGCCAGTACCCCGGGGAGATTTAATGAAAAACTGTTTTTT
TRBD1 TRBJ2-1 NA TRBV28 CASSIGDRAINEQFF TGTGCCAGCAGTATAGGGGACAGGGCCATCAATGAGCAGTTCTTC
NA TRBJ1-3 NA TRBV6-6 CASRGGANTIYF TGTGCCAGCAGGGGGGGGGCTAACACCATATATTTT
NA TRBJ1-2 NA TRBV7-2 CASSPTTNYGYTF TGTGCCAGCAGCCCCACCACAAACTATGGCTACACCTTC
NA TRBJ1-1 NA TRBV11-3 CASSLQRAGETNTEAFF TGTGCCAGCAGCCTACAGAGGGCAGGGGAGACGAACACTGAAGCTTTCTTT
TRBD1 TRBJ2-5 NA TRBV5-4 CASSLVGQEGETQYF TGTGCCAGCAGCTTGGTGGGACAGGAAGGCGAGACCCAGTACTTC